The 21 T cell receptor beta chains below come from one sample, sequenced in a study of immune evolution from preneoplasia to lung adenocarcinoma. Libraries were prepared by immunoSEQ multiplex PCR; TCRdb keeps only in-frame clonotypes and omits some of them. The sample includes about 9,500 clones, around 90% seen only once; the top ten take less than 3%. Material: FFPE invasive lung adenocarcinoma tissue. Source of these receptors: a person aged 65 to 79 with invasive lung adenocarcinoma.

This clone was seen just once. This chain's CDR3 is CASSFQHGSSYEQYF. CDR3 DNA: TGCGCCAGCAGCTTCCAACACGGCTCTTCCTACGAGCAGTACTTC. The rearrangement uses TRBV4-1 and TRBJ2-7, with D unclear. Trimming took off 5 bases at V and 1 base at J, with 15 bases between the two ends. This CDR3 is 15 amino acids long. In germline, CDR1 is MGHRA, CDR2 YSYEKL.

This sequence joins TRBV11-2 and TRBJ2-2; the D is unclear. Germline CDR1 is SGHAT and CDR2 is FQNNGV. The CDR3 totals 17 residues. Deletions cut 2 bases from V and 0 bases from J, with 13 bases between. This chain's CDR3 is CASSLYNGGANTGELFF. The DNA for the CDR3 is TGTGCCAGCAGCTTATACAACGGTGGCGCGAACACCGGGGAGCTGTTTTTT.

The rearrangement links TRBV6-5 to TRBJ2-5; 10 nucleotides agree with TRBD2. Germline CDR1 and CDR2: MNHEY and SVGAGI. V dropped 2 bases and J dropped 5; count of bases not matched to a gene: 5. The CDR3 consists of 15 residues. In DNA form, the CDR3 reads TGTGCCAGCAGTTACCAAGCTAGCGGGAGTGAGACCCAGTACTTC. Amino acid sequence: CASSYQASGSETQYF.

The J gene is TRBJ1-2, the V gene TRBV7-9, with D possibly matching TRBD1 (6 bases). The CDR3 consists of 16 residues. The V gene's germline CDR1 is SEHNR and CDR2 FQNEAQ (reference sequence). With 5 bases removed from V and 4 bases from J, the gap between germline ends came to 20 bases. Written as DNA, the CDR3 is TGTGCCAGCAGCACGACCCAACAGGGCGGCGGCTATGGCTACACCTTC. Translating gives CASSTTQQGGGYGYTF.

The V and J genes are TRBV25-1 and TRBJ1-2; 7 nucleotides match TRBD1. The CDR3 runs 15 residues. V trimming: 4 bases; J trimming: 4 bases; junction bases outside the gene matches: 9. Germline V lookup: CDR1 MGHDK, CDR2 SYGVNS. The CDR3 sequence: CASSAQGPGFYGYTF. CDR3 sequence (DNA): TGTGCCAGCAGTGCACAGGGGCCGGGATTCTATGGCTACACCTTC.

With regard to this clone: A junction end diverges from the germline sequence, so it may reflect a read error. This sequence joins TRBV7-9 and TRBJ2-7; tentative D call: TRBD1 (5 bases). Germline CDR1 reads SEHNR; CDR2 reads FQNEAQ (reference sequence). The CDR3 is made up of 14 amino acids. This chain's CDR3 is CASSLGYKQDEQYF. In DNA form, the CDR3 reads TGTGCTAGCAGCTTAGGGTATAAACAGGACGAGCAGTACTTC.

V is TRBV28 and J is TRBJ1-5, with 9 bases matching TRBD1. The CDR3 is 15 amino acids. V was pared by 8 bases and J by 3 bases, with 8 bases of the junction left unmatched. CDR1 and CDR2 from the germline V gene are MDHEN and SYDVKM. CDR3: CASGGGQGLNQPQHF. The CDR3 DNA reads as TGTGCCAGCGGGGGGGGACAGGGACTCAATCAGCCCCAGCATTTT.

The chain uses TRBV28 and TRBJ2-1; 7 bases are shared with TRBD2. CDR3 length: 16 residues. V shed 0 bases and J 9 bases; nucleotides not matched to a gene: 11. Germline values: CDR1 MDHEN, CDR2 SYDVKM. This CDR3 is CASSLWRESFRVEQFF. CDR3 nucleotides: TGTGCCAGCAGTTTATGGCGGGAGTCTTTTAGGGTTGAGCAGTTCTTC.

The chain employs TRBV2 and TRBJ2-5; 10 nucleotides agree with TRBD2. The CDR3 runs to 17 residues. Germline V CDR1 and CDR2: SNHLY, FYNNEI. After removal of 6 bases from V and 4 bases from J, the junction contained 14 bases not matched to a gene. CDR3 protein: CASRRDGSGGARETQYF. As DNA, the CDR3 is TGTGCCAGCAGGAGGGATGGGAGCGGGGGGGCTCGAGAGACCCAGTACTTC.

This clone was observed once. J is TRBJ2-3 and V is TRBV7-3, with D perhaps TRBD1 or TRBD2 (7 bases each). The CDR3 consists of 15 residues. V was cut by 5 bases and J by 1 base, with 13 bases left in between. Germline assignment: CDR1 SGHTA and CDR2 FQGTGA. The CDR3 is CASSRQGGGTDTQYF. The CDR3 nucleotides are TGTGCCAGCAGCCGACAGGGAGGGGGCACAGATACGCAGTATTTT.

The chain is built from TRBV15 and TRBJ1-4, with a weak D call TRBD1 (5 bases). The ends were cut back, 5 bases at V and 5 bases at J, with 15 bases in the middle. CDR3 length: 15 residues. Germline V gene lookup returns CDR1 LNHNV and CDR2 YYDKDF (reference sequence). This CDR3 is CATSGPGTENEKLFF. Written as DNA, the CDR3 is TGTGCCACCAGCGGCCCCGGGACGGAAAATGAAAAACTGTTTTTT.

The CDR3 loop reads CASSQRASGKETQYF. CDR3 bases: TGTGCCAGCAGTCAGCGGGCTAGCGGCAAAGAGACCCAGTACTTC. The chain carries TRBV27 and TRBJ2-5; 7 bases are shared with TRBD2. This CDR3 region has 15 residues. Germline CDR1 is MNHEY and CDR2 is SMNVEV (reference sequence). V lost 5 bases, J lost 3 bases, and 9 bases stayed unmatched.

The CDR3 here is CASSLPGSGRTGELFF. In DNA form, the CDR3 reads TGTGCCAGCAGTCTTCCCGGTAGCGGGAGAACCGGGGAGCTGTTTTTT. The chain employs TRBV28 and TRBJ2-2; 9 bases map to TRBD2. The CDR3 consists of 16 residues. V lost 5 bases and J lost 5; bases outside the gene matches: 9. The V gene's germline CDR1 is MDHEN and CDR2 SYDVKM.

V and J are TRBV25-1 and TRBJ1-1; TRBD1 matches at 7 bases. CDR3 length: 13 amino acids. Germline CDR1 reads MGHDK; CDR2 reads SYGVNS. Losses at the gene ends were 6 bases for V and 1 base for J; bases not matched to a gene: 2. The CDR3 DNA reads TGTGCCAGCAGCGGGACAGCGAACACTGAAGCTTTCTTT. This gives the protein CASSGTANTEAFF.

This chain links TRBV11-3 with TRBJ2-3; D possibly uses TRBD1 or TRBD2 (5 bases each). This CDR3 has 14 amino acids. The germline CDR1 and CDR2 sequences are SGHNT and YENEEA. The V and J ends lost 5 bases and 1 base respectively, with 10 bases between them. CDR3 region: CASSEGQGTDTQYF. In DNA, the CDR3 is TGTGCCAGCAGCGAGGGGCAAGGCACAGATACGCAGTATTTT.

The chain combines TRBV7-2 with TRBJ2-1; 8 bases match TRBD2. After removal of 1 base from V and 4 bases from J, the junction contained 6 bases not matched to a gene. The CDR3 runs to 16 residues. CDR1 is SGHTA, CDR2 FQGNSA, per germline. CDR3 sequence: CASSLVVAGPYNEQFF. The DNA for the CDR3 is TGTGCCAGCAGCTTAGTCGTAGCGGGGCCTTACAATGAGCAGTTCTTC. Variable domain in full (rest from reference TRBV7-2 and TRBJ2-1): GAGVSQSPSNKVTEKGKDVELRCDPISGHTALYWYRQSLGQGLEFLIYFQGNSAPDKSGLPSDRFSAERTGGSVSTLTIQRTQQEDSAVYLCASSLVVAGPYNEQFFGPGTRLTVL.

This rearrangement joins TRBV4-2 to TRBJ1-2, with D unclear. Between the trimmed V and J ends, which lost 5 bases and 4 bases, there was a span of 5 bases. CDR3 size: 11 residues. Germline-derived CDR1 and CDR2 are LGHNA and YNFKEQ. In DNA, the CDR3 is TGTGCCAGCAGCGAGGGCTATGGCTACACCTTC. Translation: CASSEGYGYTF.

This clone was seen a handful of times. The chain combines TRBV5-8 with TRBJ1-3; a possible D gene is TRBD1 (5 bases). The CDR3 loop spans 14 amino acids. Trimming left V 3 bases short and J 0 bases short, with 7 bases between. CDR1 is SGHTS and CDR2 is YDEGEE in the germline V gene. As DNA, the CDR3 is TGTGCCAGCAGCTGGGACGGCTCTGGAAACACCATATATTTT. Translated, it gives CASSWDGSGNTIYF.

The gene calls are TRBV15 and TRBJ2-2; D not resolved. The V end lost 1 base, the J end lost 4 bases, and 4 bases lay between the germline ends. Germline lookup yields CDR1 LNHNV and CDR2 YYDKDF (reference sequence). The CDR3 is 13 amino acids. The CDR3 coding sequence is TGTGCCACCAGCAGAGGGGGCACCGGGGAGCTGTTTTTT. Translated: CATSRGGTGELFF.

The chain has TRBV19 and TRBJ2-2, with D hard to call. Germline CDR1 reads LNHDA; CDR2 reads SQIVND (reference sequence). The CDR3 is 14 amino acids. V gave up 6 bases and J gave up 3 bases, with 11 bases separating them. CDR3 in amino acids: CASRTGTDTGELFF. The DNA of the CDR3 is TGTGCCAGTAGAACGGGTACGGACACCGGGGAGCTGTTTTTT. Variable domain in full (rest from reference TRBV19 and TRBJ2-2): DGGITQSPKYLFRKEGQNVTLSCEQNLNHDAMYWYRQDPGQGLRLIYYSQIVNDFQKGDIAEGYSVSREKKESFPLTVTSAQKNPTAFYLCASRTGTDTGELFFGEGSRLTVL.

DNA of the CDR3: TGTGCCAGCAACCCCCCCGGGTTCCAAGAGACCCAGTACTTC. The encoded protein is CASNPPGFQETQYF. The gene calls are TRBV11-2 and TRBJ2-5; D is uncertain. Deletions cut 7 bases from V and 1 base from J, with 13 bases between. The V gene's germline CDR1 is SGHAT and CDR2 FQNNGV. The CDR3 spans 14 residues.